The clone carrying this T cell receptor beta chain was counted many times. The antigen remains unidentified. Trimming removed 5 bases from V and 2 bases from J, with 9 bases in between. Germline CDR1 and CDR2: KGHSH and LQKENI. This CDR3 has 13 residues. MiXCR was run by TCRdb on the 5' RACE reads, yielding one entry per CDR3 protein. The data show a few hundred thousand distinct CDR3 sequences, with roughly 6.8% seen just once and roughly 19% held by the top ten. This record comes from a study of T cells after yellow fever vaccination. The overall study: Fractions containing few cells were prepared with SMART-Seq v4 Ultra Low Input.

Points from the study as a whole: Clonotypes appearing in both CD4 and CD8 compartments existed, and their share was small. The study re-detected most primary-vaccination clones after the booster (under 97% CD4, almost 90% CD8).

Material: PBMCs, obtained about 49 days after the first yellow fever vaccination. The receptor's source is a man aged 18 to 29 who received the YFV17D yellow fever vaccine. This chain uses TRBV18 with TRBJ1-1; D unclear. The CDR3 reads CASSSQANTEAFF. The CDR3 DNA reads TGTGCCAGCTCAAGTCAGGCTAACACTGAAGCTTTCTTT.